This note documents a single T cell receptor (beta chain) sequence. Its antigen remains unidentified. No quality values exist for individual bases; no much larger clone is one base distant. Each PCR received spiked-in synthetic TCR analog templates so that absolute template abundance could be estimated from read counts. For FFPE tumors, housekeeping genes were amplified and quantified so that usable DNA could be estimated and T cell fraction could be computed. Using the immunoSEQ assay, TCRbeta CDR3 regions were amplified from genomic DNA with bias-controlled V and J gene primers. Sequencing of rearranged TCRbeta segments was performed at approximately 20X coverage. Regarding the original processing steps: Sequencing errors were corrected by clustering and CDR3s were annotated against IMGT to assign V, D and J genes. Only productive TCRbeta rearrangements were used in downstream analyses, excluding out-of-frame or stop-codon sequences. To compute clonality, Shannon entropy was normalized by the log of the number of unique productive sequences and then subtracted from one. Clones differing between time points or between blood and tumor were identified using Fisher's exact test with Benjamini-Hochberg correction, with an adjusted p below 0.01 applied as the threshold. Here the immuneACCESS table is served through TCRdb, limited to in-frame sequences with V and J called. Missing clones are a known gap in these copies; in checked studies unresolved V genes cover under half, and the rest lacks a known reason. Clone size and V and J calls were adopted from that table, with D and trimming inferred from the DNA. Counted in this sample were more than 35,000 clones; about a third of them appeared once. Jointly, the top ten make up more than 8.5% of the sample.

The time point label for this specimen denotes: pretreatment tumor sample. A cohort of around 29 patients with locally advanced or metastatic urothelial carcinoma, treated at Memorial Sloan Kettering on a trial protocol, was included. Every piece of tumor tissue used for sequencing was obtained before atezolizumab dosing. The Qiagen DNeasy Blood extraction kit was used to purify genomic DNA from total PBMCs and tumor samples. These data are taken from a study of PD-L1 blockade in urothelial cancer (dated by TCRdb to the late 2010s). Turning to the overall study: Therapy was started in about 2014 for all patients, and atezolizumab 1,200 mg was administered intravenously every 3 weeks. About 85% of the roughly 29 patients were identified as males with urothelial cancer of bladder origin, and a prior smoking history was reported by 18 of 29 patients. An ECOG performance status of 0 or 1 was recorded for the patients, and 0 to 3 prior chemotherapy regimens had been received by the patients. Tumor samples yielded a median of approximately 1,500 T cells and around 990 unique TCRs, with median clonality around 0.096 and T cell proportion 0.097 to 0.1. Somatic, immune and clinical correlates of response to PD-L1 blockade with atezolizumab in urothelial cancer were the focus of an exploratory multi-omic analysis. Pretreatment tumor samples, along with matched peripheral blood collected serially before and after atezolizumab treatment, underwent TCR sequencing. Durable clinical benefit was defined as a progression-free survival longer than 6 months, and TCR features were additionally tested against progression-free survival and overall survival. Whole exome sequencing and RNA sequencing of pretreatment tumors were performed alongside TCR sequencing in the same patients. Durable clinical benefit was achieved by nine patients and was not achieved by 20 patients. Some 30 patients had pretreatment blood TCR-seq, around 24 had at least one posttreatment blood collection, and around 24 had tumor TCR-seq. Five patients were left out of tumor TCR analyses because tumors from two patients failed quality control and three patients had no tumor available.

Findings and caveats that apply to the study as a whole: Small sample size (n ≈ 28) and many exploratory analyses mean the results are intended to be hypothesis-generating. At 3 weeks after the start of treatment, tumor-associated TCR clones in peripheral blood had expanded more in patients with durable benefit (n ≈ 24, p = 0.022). A higher proportion of tumor-infiltrating T lymphocytes was found in patients with durable benefit (n of about 24, Mann-Whitney p = 0.047). FFPE tumor samples that were not collected immediately before treatment were used, and only one sample per patient was analyzed, so heterogeneity was possibly missed.

Counted from cysteine to phenylalanine, this CDR3 has 14 amino acids. Left in the record is the CDR3 DNA by itself, 42 bases read in frame from the first base. V was cut back by 3 bases and J by 2 bases, leaving a gap of 8 bases between them. From the germline V gene, CDR1 is SGHVS and CDR2 is FNYEAQ. This sequence was found in a man in his 60s with urothelial cancer. The sequencing used tumor tissue, collected before atezolizumab (anti-PD-L1) treatment. The V gene is TRBV7-6 and the J gene is TRBJ1-5, with no confidently assigned D gene. The nucleotide sequence reads TGTGCCAGCAGCTTGGGTGGTGGCAATCAGCCCCAGCATTTT. It specifies CASSLGGGNQPQHF.